This TCR beta chain was sequenced for a study of CD8+CD57+ T cells in acquired aplastic anemia. Study details: Quantities of DNA derived from sorted CD4+ and CD8+ cells averaged roughly 3 ug. Findings and limits, study-wide: Patients versus controls showed no significant CD8+ Simpson's diversity difference.

Germline CDR1 SGHTA, CDR2 FQGNSA. V shed 3 bases and J shed 3 bases, with 9 bases lying between them. This CDR3 contains 13 residues. Genomic DNA, serving as template, underwent TCR beta VDJ and CDR3 profiling. TCRdb re-called the reads with MiXCR, one entry per CDR3 protein. The sample has 160,000 or so distinct CDR3 sequences, 71% seen once; the top ten hold 40% to 60%. With respect to this clonotype: Antigen specificity is unknown.

Individuals selected for sequencing had exhibited CD8+CD57+ cell expansion on flow cytometry. The sample consisted of sorted CD4+, CD8+, or CD8+CD57+ T cells (not recorded which) from PBMCs. The V gene is TRBV7-2, the J gene TRBJ2-7; D tentatively fits TRBD1 or TRBD2 (5 bases each). The sequence was collected from a human donor with aplastic anemia. CDR3 region: CASSLRGFYEQYF. In DNA form, the CDR3 reads TGTGCCAGCAGCTTGAGGGGATTCTACGAGCAGTACTTC. Variable domain in full (rest from reference TRBV7-2 and TRBJ2-7): GAGVSQSPSNKVTEKGKDVELRCDPISGHTALYWYRQSLGQGLEFLIYFQGNSAPDKSGLPSDRFSAERTGGSVSTLTIQRTQQEDSAVYLCASSLRGFYEQYFGPGTRLTVT.